These 27 T cell receptor beta chains were all obtained from the same sample, sequenced in a study of regulatory T cells in long-lasting Graves disease. As for time point: persistent/refractory GD, antithyroid drugs over 5 years with positive TRAb. Construction of the TCR library relied on RNA isolated from PBMCs. CDR3 regions were amplified by Arm-PCR using iRepertoire HTBI primers to build TCR beta libraries. One entry per CDR3 protein, called by TCRdb with MiXCR from the multiplex PCR reads. The sample lists roughly 470,000 distinct CDR3 sequences, under 25% occurring once. The source material was peripheral blood mononuclear cells (PBMCs), sampled when the disease was refractory, from a patient treated with antithyroid drugs. The receptors were gathered from a female donor with Graves disease.

There are a few counts of this clonotype. The V and J genes are TRBV5-1 and TRBJ1-1, with D uncertain. The CDR3 is made up of 14 amino acids. Germline V CDR1 and CDR2: SGHRS, YFSETQ. Trimming took off 4 bases at V and 1 base at J, with 11 bases between the two ends. The CDR3 reads CASSPGLWNTEAFF. In DNA, the CDR3 is TGCGCCAGCAGCCCCGGATTGTGGAACACTGAAGCTTTCTTT.

This clonotype was found many times. V gene TRBV28 combines with J gene TRBJ2-2; D gene uncertain. The V end lost 5 bases, the J end lost 0 bases, and 13 bases lay between the germline ends. The germline V gene encodes CDR1 MDHEN and CDR2 SYDVKM. CDR3 size: 16 residues. CDR3 in DNA: TGTGCCAGCAGTCCCGGCCAGCCTACGAACACCGGGGAGCTGTTTTTT. Protein: CASSPGQPTNTGELFF. Drawing the rest from reference TRBV28 and TRBJ2-2, the complete variable domain is DVKVTQSSRYLVKRTGEKVFLECVQDMDHENMFWYRQDPGLGLRLIYFSYDVKMKEKGDIPEGYSVSREKKERFSLILESASTNQTSMYLCASSPGQPTNTGELFFGEGSRLTVL.

At least ten counts were recorded for this clonotype. V gene TRBV15 combines with J gene TRBJ1-1; D perhaps matches TRBD1 (5 bases). Germline V gene data show CDR1 as LNHNV and CDR2 as YYDKDF (reference sequence). The CDR3 has 15 residues. Trimming left V 3 bases short and J 2 bases short, with 13 bases between. The CDR3 DNA reads TGTGCCACCAGCAGGGAAGCAAGGGGAAACACTGAAGCTTTCTTT. This codes for CATSREARGNTEAFF.

About this clonotype: The germline gene is not matched at one end of the junction; a read error may be the cause. The CDR3 nucleotides read TGTGCCAACAGTTTTAGAATCTCGTCTGGCTACACCTTC. Translated: CANSFRISSGYTF. The chain recombines TRBV12-3 or TRBV12-4 with TRBJ1-2; D is ambiguous. CDR3 length: 13 amino acids.

About this clonotype itself: The germline gene is not matched at one end of the junction; a read error may be the cause. The genes are TRBV20-1 and TRBJ1-4; D is unclear. The CDR3 length is 16 residues. CDR1 and CDR2 (germline): DFQATT, SNEGSKA (reference sequence). The CDR3 loop reads CNASAPLRTTNEKLFF. The CDR3 DNA reads as TGCAATGCTAGTGCCCCGCTGAGGACAACTAATGAAAAACTGTTTTTT.

V usage is TRBV2 and J usage is TRBJ2-3, with D hard to call. V gave up 6 bases and J gave up 4 bases, with 11 bases separating them. This CDR3 has 13 residues. CDR1 and CDR2 from the germline V gene are SNHLY and FYNNEI. The CDR3 here is CASRDRAPDTQYF. The CDR3 DNA reads TGTGCCAGCAGGGACCGGGCTCCAGATACGCAGTATTTT.

As for this clonotype: Given a much more abundant clone one base away, this may be a read error. The chain employs TRBV7-6 and TRBJ1-1; D is possibly TRBD1 (5 bases). V was clipped by 8 bases and J by 4 bases, with 17 bases between them. The germline V gene has CDR1 SGHVS and CDR2 FNYEAQ. There are 14 residues in the CDR3. For the CDR3, the DNA is TGTGCCAGCGGCTCCAGTGGAGGGACCACTGAAGCTTTCTTT. As protein: CASGSSGGTTEAFF. Complete variable domain (other parts from reference TRBV7-6 and TRBJ1-1): GAGVSQSPRYKVTKRGQDVALRCDPISGHVSLYWYRQALGQGPEFLTYFNYEAQQDKSGLPNDRFSAERPEGSISTLTIQRTEQRDSAMYRCASGSSGGTTEAFFGQGTRLTVV.

The rearrangement links TRBV20-1 to TRBJ1-5, with a possible D match to TRBD1 (6 bases). The V gene lost 6 bases and the J gene lost 13 bases, with 19 bases spanning the gap. Germline V gene lookup returns CDR1 DFQATT and CDR2 SNEGSKA (reference sequence). The CDR3 loop spans 12 amino acids. The CDR3 reads CSATTDRLSQHF. Written as DNA, the CDR3 is TGCAGTGCAACGACCGACAGGTTAAGTCAGCATTTT.

This clonotype was found many times. This chain connects TRBV12-3 or TRBV12-4 to TRBJ2-5; 10 positions agree with TRBD2. The CDR3 loop spans 16 amino acids. Trimming cost V 5 bases and J 7 bases; bases outside gene matches: 13. The CDR3 DNA is TGTGCCAGCAGTCCCCCGAGGACTAGCGGAACAGGGACCCAGTACTTC. This translates into CASSPPRTSGTGTQYF.

The chain employs TRBV5-6 and TRBJ1-1; D may be TRBD1 (6 bases). Germline lookup yields CDR1 SGHDT and CDR2 YYEEEE. CDR3 length equals 14 residues. Trimming shortened V by 4 bases and J by 11 bases, and 21 bases separated the two germline ends. In nucleotides, the CDR3 is TGTGCCAGCAGCCAGGGACAAAGGACACTCGGGGCTTTCTTT. Translated, it gives CASSQGQRTLGAFF.

This clonotype was counted at least ten times. The chain couples TRBV28 to TRBJ2-7, with 11 bases aligning to TRBD1. Germline V gene lookup returns CDR1 MDHEN and CDR2 SYDVKM. V lost 6 bases and J lost 3; bases outside the gene matches: 4. CDR3 length: 14 residues. This CDR3 is CASSAGTGGYEQYF. The DNA of the CDR3 is TGTGCCAGCAGCGCCGGGACAGGGGGCTACGAGCAGTACTTC.

This chain uses TRBV7-9 with TRBJ2-5; 7 bases line up with TRBD2. Germline values: CDR1 SEHNR, CDR2 FQNEAQ (reference sequence). V lost 5 bases to trimming and J lost 5 bases; unmatched junction nucleotides: 8. The CDR3 contains 14 residues. The CDR3: CASSPVGGSETQYF. DNA of the CDR3: TGTGCCAGCAGCCCCGTGGGGGGGAGTGAGACCCAGTACTTC.

This clonotype has ten or more counts. The chain carries TRBV2 and TRBJ2-7; no clear D. V lost 0 bases to trimming and J lost 3 bases, with 9 bases between them. This CDR3 region has 14 residues. Germline CDR1 is SNHLY and CDR2 is FYNNEI. CDR3 sequence reads: CASSEAGVFYEQYF. The CDR3 region has the DNA TGTGCCAGCAGTGAAGCAGGCGTTTTCTACGAGCAGTACTTC.

This clonotype was counted ten times or more. This rearrangement joins TRBV2 to TRBJ2-7, with 7 nucleotides matching TRBD2. This CDR3 comprises 12 residues. Trimming took 10 bases from V and 4 from J; bases not matched to a gene: 7. The V gene's germline CDR1 is SNHLY and CDR2 FYNNEI. Here the CDR3 DNA reads TGTGCCATTTCTAGGCGGGAGTACGAGCAGTACTTC. Translated: CAISRREYEQYF.

This clonotype was seen only a few times. The V call is TRBV6-2 or TRBV6-3, the J call TRBJ2-7, with 10 bases aligning to TRBD1. Trimming took 4 bases from V and 3 from J; bases not matched to a gene: 6. The CDR3 is 15 amino acids. Germline V gene data show CDR1 as MNHEY and CDR2 as SVGEGT. In nucleotides, the CDR3 is TGTGCCAGCAGTTCCGGGACAGGGGACATCTACGAGCAGTACTTC. Translated: CASSSGTGDIYEQYF.

The chain links TRBV29-1 to TRBJ2-2; tentative D call: TRBD1 (5 bases). The V end was cut by 3 bases, the J end by 6 bases, with 14 bases between. This CDR3 is 14 amino acids long. CDR1 and CDR2 from the germline V gene are SQVTM and ANQGSEA. The CDR3 loop is CSVDWGHRPGELFF. In nucleotides, the CDR3 is TGCAGCGTTGATTGGGGCCATCGTCCCGGGGAGCTGTTTTTT.

This clonotype occurred a few times. The chain joins TRBV12-3 or TRBV12-4 to TRBJ2-7; tentatively, D is TRBD1 (6 bases). V was pared by 4 bases and J by 3 bases, with 10 bases between. The CDR3 is made up of 13 amino acids. CDR3: CASSYRVHYEQYF. CDR3 DNA sequence: TGTGCCAGCAGTTACAGGGTTCACTACGAGCAGTACTTC.

This clonotype was seen a few times. The J gene is TRBJ2-7, the V gene TRBV6-1; D gene uncertain. Germline CDR1 is MNHNS and CDR2 is SASEGT. Deletions cut 8 bases from V and 1 base from J, with 9 bases between. The CDR3 runs 12 residues. Here the CDR3 DNA reads TGTGCCAGCCTCTACGGATCCTACGAGCAGTACTTC. Protein: CASLYGSYEQYF.

J is TRBJ2-4 and V is TRBV20-1; tentatively, D is TRBD1 or TRBD2 (5 bases each). V was trimmed by 2 bases and J by 0 bases, leaving 11 bases between them. The germline CDR1 and CDR2 sequences are DFQATT and SNEGSKA (reference sequence). This CDR3 is 15 amino acids long. Here the CDR3 reads CSARRGALAKNIQYF. The DNA of the CDR3 is TGCAGTGCTAGACGAGGGGCTCTAGCCAAAAACATTCAGTACTTC.

The CDR3 DNA reads as TGTGCCAGCAGCCATTCCGGACTAGAAAAGATCCCTCCTTCCCGCAATGAGCAGTTCTTC. Residues: CASSHSGLEKIPPSRNEQFF. V and J are TRBV14 and TRBJ2-1; TRBD2 agrees at 7 bases. This CDR3 comprises 20 residues. Trimming cost V 3 bases and J 6 bases; bases outside gene matches: 23. Germline V gene sequence: CDR1 SGHDN, CDR2 FVKESK.

The table lists this clonotype with a few counts. The chain employs TRBV7-9 and TRBJ1-5; possibly TRBD1 for D (6 bases). The V gene lost 7 bases and the J gene lost 4 bases, with 11 bases spanning the gap. CDR3 size: 13 residues. Germline V gene data show CDR1 as SEHNR and CDR2 as FQNEAQ (reference sequence). The chain's CDR3 is CASTSGQNQPQHF. In nucleotides, the CDR3 is TGTGCCAGCACCTCGGGACAAAATCAGCCCCAGCATTTT.

Ten or more counts support this clonotype. The chain combines TRBV27 with TRBJ2-1; the D call may be TRBD1 or TRBD2 (5 bases each). CDR1 is MNHEY and CDR2 is SMNVEV in the germline V gene (reference sequence). Trimming stripped 1 base from V and 1 base from J, with 11 bases between. The CDR3 totals 16 residues. CDR3 sequence: CASSLWGSGSYNEQFF. The CDR3 bases are TGTGCCAGCAGTTTATGGGGGTCCGGGTCCTACAATGAGCAGTTCTTC.

This clonotype was picked up a small number of times. This chain uses TRBV7-8 with TRBJ2-5; 13 positions match TRBD2. This CDR3 contains 16 residues. The germline gives CDR1 SGHVS, CDR2 FQNEAQ. Germline trimming cut 4 bases from V and 7 bases from J; bases unmatched to any gene: 9. The CDR3: CASSYPGTSGTGTQYF. The CDR3 coding sequence is TGTGCCAGCAGCTACCCCGGGACTAGCGGGACTGGGACCCAGTACTTC.

This clonotype was counted at least ten times. The rearrangement uses TRBV28 and TRBJ2-5; D gene uncertain. Between the trimmed V and J ends, which lost 3 bases and 5 bases, there was a span of 19 bases. Looked up from germline, CDR1 is MDHEN and CDR2 is SYDVKM. CDR3 size: 16 residues. As DNA, the CDR3 is TGTGCCAGCAGTTTGGGTCTGGTGGGCGTTCTGGAGACCCAGTACTTC. Its protein is CASSLGLVGVLETQYF.

A remark on this clonotype: A much more abundant neighbour one base away suggests this may be a read error. The CDR3 DNA reads as TGTGCCAGCAGTTCCCTGGTGACGGGCGAGCAGTACTTC. Protein sequence: CASSSLVTGEQYF. The chain carries TRBV12-3 or TRBV12-4 and TRBJ2-7; D remains unclear. Trimming shortened V by 4 bases and J by 6 bases, and 13 bases separated the two germline ends. CDR3 size: 13 residues.

This chain joins TRBV19 and TRBJ1-5; weak D call: TRBD1 (5 bases). The germline CDR1 and CDR2 sequences are LNHDA and SQIVND (reference sequence). With 7 bases removed from V and 6 bases from J, the gap between germline ends came to 16 bases. The CDR3 totals 14 residues. This chain's CDR3 is CASTPGGVVQPQHF. DNA of the CDR3: TGTGCCAGTACCCCTGGGGGGGTGGTTCAGCCCCAGCATTTT. Full variable domain (outside the CDR3, taken from reference TRBV19 and TRBJ1-5): DGGITQSPKYLFRKEGQNVTLSCEQNLNHDAMYWYRQDPGQGLRLIYYSQIVNDFQKGDIAEGYSVSREKKESFPLTVTSAQKNPTAFYLCASTPGGVVQPQHFGDGTRLSIL.

The table lists this clonotype with a few counts. The J gene is TRBJ2-7, the V gene TRBV5-1; 9 bases are a match to TRBD1. The CDR3 length is 14 residues. J was trimmed by 6 bases and V by 3 bases; bases with no gene match: 7. The germline V gene has CDR1 SGHRS and CDR2 YFSETQ. The CDR3 loop is CASSWDRDFVEQYF. The CDR3 DNA reads as TGCGCCAGCAGCTGGGACAGGGACTTTGTCGAGCAGTACTTC.